This TCR beta chain was captured in a study of blood T cell repertoires in COVID-19. There are 16 residues in the CDR3. V lost 0 bases, J lost 7 bases, and 17 bases lay in between. In germline, CDR1 is SGHRS, CDR2 YFSETQ. Assay used: immunoSEQ multiplex PCR; TCRdb lists only in-frame clones, some missing. The sample holds fewer than 350,000 clones; roughly 85% are singletons and the top ten take 2.5%. Source material: PBMCs or T cells enriched from blood (not recorded which). The J gene is TRBJ2-1, the V gene TRBV5-1; maybe TRBD1 (7 bases). This receptor was taken from a woman between 45 and 60 years old who had recovered from COVID-19. In DNA form, the CDR3 reads TGCGCCAGCAGCTTGGGGGCAGGGGGAGGTTGGAATGAGCAGTTCTTC. It is translated as CASSLGAGGGWNEQFF. Supplemented by reference TRBV5-1 and TRBJ2-1, the full variable domain reads KAGVTQTPRYLIKTRGQQVTLSCSPISGHRSVSWYQQTPGQGLQFLFEYFSETQRNKGNFPGRFSGRQFSNSRSEMNVSTLELGDSALYLCASSLGAGGGWNEQFFGPGTRLTVL.